This record looks at one T cell receptor beta chain sequence and its context. What this receptor recognizes is not known. No base qualities exist here, and no much larger clone lies one base off it. This sample's time point label indicates: baseline before first vaccination. The vaccinee samples were drawn from two UK trials, COV001 and COV002, one of which was a single-blind randomized controlled phase 2/3 trial testing AZD1222 (ChAdOx1 nCoV-19) in healthy adults. For TCRbeta chain sequencing, PBMC samples from trial participants were taken at day 0 and at day 28 after the second dose. The trim is 6 bases for V and 2 bases for J, with a gap of 11 bases between the germline ends. The CDR3 numbers 13 residues from cysteine through phenylalanine. Just the 39-base CDR3 DNA is kept, in frame starting at base 1. The germline V gene (reference sequence) yields LNHDA for CDR1 and SQIVND for CDR2. The CDR3 regions of human TCRbeta chains were analyzed by immunosequencing. As for the original processing: Repertoire TCRs were matched against a reference library of SARS-CoV-2-specific TCRs generated with the MIRA antigen-specificity platform. Breadth was defined as the fraction of unique TCRs that were SARS-CoV-2-associated. Depth was defined as the fraction of total T cells that were SARS-CoV-2-associated. Using the MIRA data, each spike-specific TCR was mapped to the spike region that the TCR reacts to and placed in a CD4 or CD8 class. Log10-transformed breadth and depth values were compared by one-way ANOVA with Sidak's multiple comparisons tests. TCRdb re-hosts the immuneACCESS table, in-frame sequences only. Its copies lack some clones; in the studies checked, an unresolved V gene accounts for under half of them, and the cause for the rest is not known. That table supplies the V and J calls and clone size; D and trimming were determined from the DNA. This sample is represented by about 150,000 clones; more than 85% of them were singletons. The leading ten clones occupy about 2.5% of the sample.

This specimen comes from a study of T cell responses to AZD1222 COVID-19 vaccine (dated by TCRdb to about 2021). Background for the entire study: AZD1222 recipients whose second dose came at about 4 weeks and those whose second dose came at about 12 weeks were combined into one group, since spike-specific TCR depth and breadth did not differ between the two schedules. Trial participants were enrolled by age into subgroups of 18-55, 56-69 and 70-plus years, and approximately 150, 30 and 60 TCR-sequenced participants, respectively, were included in these subgroups. A total of 230 to 250 trial participants underwent TCR sequencing, of whom approximately 200 had received two doses of AZD1222 and 26 had received two doses of the MenACWY control vaccine. On the study overall, not on this receptor specifically: Only five or six AZD1222 recipients were SARS-CoV-2 seropositive at baseline, limiting conclusions about previously exposed vaccinees. The 56-69-year group was small, and its depth increase did not reach significance, likely because of low power. The whole spike protein was spanned by vaccine-associated CD4 TCRs, and dominant responses were seen in regions 160-218 and 743-854. Participants were mostly white British, with more females than males. The authors suggested clonal diversity may have been underestimated. Because no day 14 peak-response samples were available, the repertoires could be characterized only after the peak T cell response. A significant rise in spike-specific TCR breadth and depth was observed after two AZD1222 doses relative to day 0 and relative to MenACWY recipients. Nearly half of unique spike-specific TCRs reportedly recognized epitopes outside regions mutated in the B.1.351 and B.1.1.7 variants.

The receptor comes from an adult in good health. The receptor chain draws on TRBV19 and TRBJ2-7; TRBD1 might be the D gene, on 6 matching bases. The sequenced sample was peripheral blood, obtained on day 0 of AZD1222 vaccination. CDR3 reads: CASRTDRPYEQYF. The DNA is as follows: TGTGCCAGTAGAACGGACAGACCCTACGAGCAGTACTTC.